One and the same sample provided the 6 T cell receptor beta chains below, sequenced in a study of shared clonotypes between healthy human individuals. TCRdb's table, derived via immunoSEQ multiplex PCR, lists solely in-frame clones and lacks some. The table has nearly 500,000 clones, 76% seen once. The sample taken for sequencing was PBMCs. These receptors all stem from a woman aged 40 to 50 in good health. Some clones in this sample may be carry-over from other donors' samples.

V and J are TRBV15 and TRBJ2-2; 8 bases align to TRBD1. The CDR3 spans 16 residues. Looked up from germline, CDR1 is LNHNV and CDR2 is YYDKDF (reference sequence). Trimming cost V 2 bases and J 5 bases; bases outside gene matches: 7. The CDR3 loop is CATSRSQGAGTGELFF. CDR3 in DNA: TGTGCCACCAGCAGAAGCCAGGGGGCCGGGACCGGGGAGCTGTTTTTT.

The V gene is TRBV19, the J gene TRBJ2-2, with D unclear. Germline CDR1 is LNHDA and CDR2 is SQIVND (reference sequence). V gave up 4 bases and J gave up 1 base, with 10 bases separating them. This CDR3 is 15 amino acids long. The CDR3 protein is CASSKGPRNTGELFF. In DNA form, the CDR3 reads TGTGCCAGTAGTAAGGGCCCCCGGAACACCGGGGAGCTGTTTTTT.

At least ten counts were recorded for this clone. Given a much more abundant clone one base away, this may be a read error. The chain uses TRBV30 and TRBJ2-5, with D unclear. Germline CDR1 is GTSNPN and CDR2 is SVGIG (reference sequence). The CDR3 loop spans 14 amino acids. V was cut by 3 bases and J by 3 bases, with 14 bases left in between. The CDR3 DNA reads TGTGCCTGGAGGAGGCTCCTGTACAAAGAGACCCAGTACTTC. Translating gives CAWRRLLYKETQYF. Full variable domain (rest looked up from reference TRBV30 and TRBJ2-5): SQTIHQWPATLVQPVGSPLSLECTVEGTSNPNLYWYRQAAGRGLQLLFYSVGIGQISSEVPQNLSASRPQDRQFILSSKKLLLSDSGFYLCAWRRLLYKETQYFGPGTRLLVL.

This chain connects TRBV11-2 to TRBJ2-3, with TRBD2 matching over 7 bases. Germline V gives CDR1 SGHAT, CDR2 FQNNGV. This CDR3 has 19 residues. The V and J ends lost 2 bases and 2 bases, in that order; junction bases with no gene match: 16. CDR3 residues: CASSLRGITSATATDTQYF. In DNA, the CDR3 is TGTGCCAGCAGCTTACGAGGGATTACTAGCGCGACTGCCACAGATACGCAGTATTTT.

The genes are TRBV15 and TRBJ2-5; D is possibly TRBD2 (6 bases). Germline V CDR1 and CDR2: LNHNV, YYDKDF (reference sequence). This CDR3 is 15 amino acids long. V lost 0 bases and J lost 3, with 11 bases in between. CDR3: CATSRDFLAKETQYF. The CDR3 coding sequence is TGTGCCACCAGCAGAGATTTCCTAGCGAAAGAGACCCAGTACTTC.

The chain couples TRBV27 to TRBJ1-2; D perhaps matches TRBD1 (5 bases). The CDR3 loop spans 13 amino acids. V dropped 3 bases and J dropped 6 bases, with 11 bases sitting between them. The germline V gene has CDR1 MNHEY and CDR2 SMNVEV (reference sequence). In DNA, the CDR3 is TGTGCCAGCAGTTTCAGCAGGGAGAATGGCTACACCTTC. As protein: CASSFSRENGYTF.